These T cell receptor beta chains were read from a single sample in a study of immune evolution from preneoplasia to lung adenocarcinoma. Sequenced by immunoSEQ multiplex PCR; TCRdb stores in-frame clones only, minus some. The data show about 3,700 clones, around 76% seen once. Material for sequencing was FFPE invasive lung adenocarcinoma tissue. Every receptor here comes from a person between 70 and 80 years old with invasive lung adenocarcinoma. The conserved cysteine and the conserved F or W are not part of the CDR3 here.

V gene,J gene,CDR3 protein
TRBV9,TRBJ2-1,ASSVGTLGSNEQF
TRBV18,TRBJ2-5,ASSPYQETQY
TRBV7-6,TRBJ2-5,ASSSPGQGVEETQY
TRBV4-2,TRBJ2-4,ASSQVSTFPSEGIQY
TRBV6-1,TRBJ2-1,AAEPGTSDNEQF
TRBV11-2,TRBJ1-2,ASSLSPGGINYGYT
TRBV6-1,TRBJ2-7,ASSEAGYEQY
TRBV29-1,TRBJ1-2,SVRQVYGYT
TRBV5-1,TRBJ2-3,ASSSGTSGITQY
TRBV11-2,TRBJ1-1,ASSLGGEAF
TRBV30,TRBJ2-3,AWSVGASGKGDTQY
TRBV2,TRBJ2-2,ASRERQGTGELF
TRBV6-5,TRBJ1-2,ASSYSRVGGYT
TRBV5-6,TRBJ2-1,ASSLRTSGRAGEQF
TRBV5-1,TRBJ2-1,ASSSTYEQF
TRBV5-8,TRBJ2-1,ASSLGGTGSSEQF